The next 18 T cell receptor delta chains were all read from a single sample in a study of γδ T cells in repeated Plasmodium falciparum infection. Vgamma9/Vdelta2+ and Vdelta2-negative gammadelta T cells were flow-sorted from PBMC for bulk sequencing. TCRdb re-identified clones in the multiplex PCR reads via CATT. The table has around 52,000 delta-chain clones, about 1.5% seen once. Sequencing was performed on gamma-delta T cells from blood. The origin of the receptors is a pool of human donors (malaria-infected and uninfected, not separated).

This clone came up a few times. The protein TCRdb gives is from a much larger clone and does not agree with this DNA's translation at residue 8, likely a read error; the protein shown here comes from the DNA. V usage is TRDV1 and J usage is TRDJ1; 7 nucleotides match TRDD3. The V and J ends lost 1 base and 5 bases, in that order; junction bases with no gene match: 13. Per the germline V gene, CDR1 is TSWWSYY and CDR2 is QGS. There are 17 residues in the CDR3. For the CDR3, the DNA is TGTGCTCTTGGGGAACCGCCCCACGGGGGGATCCCAGATAAACTCATCTTT. Translated: CALGEPPHGGIPDKLIF.

In the case of this clone: TCRdb lists the protein of a much larger clone for this DNA, which differs at residue 16, so this is likely a read error; the protein given here is translated from the DNA itself. The J gene is TRDJ1, the V gene TRDV1; TRDD3 agrees at 7 bases. Looked up from germline, CDR1 is TSWWSYY and CDR2 is QGS. The CDR3 extends over 19 amino acids. Here the CDR3 DNA reads TGTGCTCTTGGGGAATCTACACAGTACTGGGGAGTGTACACCGATGAACTCATCTTT. The encoded protein is CALGESTQYWGVYTDELIF.

Only a few counts were recorded for this clone. TCRdb's protein, taken from a much larger clone, differs from this DNA's translation at residue 16, likely owing to a read error; the protein displayed comes from the DNA. The CDR3 spells CALGVSTCPPTGVGYADKLIF. Written as DNA, the CDR3 is TGTGCTCTTGGGGTCAGCACCTGTCCTCCTACTGGGGTAGGGTACGCCGATAAACTCATCTTT. The chain has TRDV1 and TRDJ1; a possible D gene is TRDD3 (7 bases). TCRdb gives no J gene; it was assigned here by matching the DNA to germline. Trimming left V 4 bases short and J 3 bases short, with 33 bases between. Germline values: CDR1 TSWWSYY, CDR2 QGS. The CDR3 has 21 residues.

A remark on this clone: A far more abundant clone sits one base away, making this likely a read error. The sample contains more than one DNA sequence encoding this CDR3. The chain couples TRDV1 to TRDJ1, with D maybe TRDD2 (9 bases). Assignment of the J gene here rests on matching the DNA to germline, because TCRdb gives none. The CDR3 length is 23 residues. Germline lookup yields CDR1 TSWWSYY and CDR2 QGS. CDR3 nucleotide sequence: TGTGCCTTCCATACCTCCTTCCTACGGGTGCTGGGGGACCAGCTGGGGGACACCGATAAACTCATCTTT. Protein: CAFHTSFLRVLGDQLGDTDKLIF.

This clone has ten or more counts. The protein held in TCRdb is that of a much larger clone and does not match this DNA's translation at residue 18, likely because of a read error; the protein shown is translated from the DNA. CDR3 loop: CALEENCRLAVGDKSTDELIF. CDR3 nucleotides: TGTGCTCTTGAGGAGAACTGCCGCCTAGCAGTGGGGGATAAGAGCACCGATGAACTCATCTTT. The chain links TRDV1 to TRDJ1; 9 bases are shared with TRDD3. CDR1 is TSWWSYY, CDR2 QGS, per germline. The CDR3 extends over 21 amino acids.

This clone occurred a few times. The protein that TCRdb holds for this DNA derives from a much larger clone and differs from the translated DNA at residue 21, which likely indicates a read error; the protein shown here is translated from the DNA. The rearrangement uses TRDV1 and TRDJ1; TRDD3 matches at 12 bases. The germline CDR1 and CDR2 sequences are TSWWSYY and QGS. This CDR3 has 23 residues. DNA of the CDR3: TGTGCTCTTGGGGAGAGCTTCCTACCGTACTGGGGGATACTTTGGGCTTACACCGATAAACCCATCTTT. It yields the protein CALGESFLPYWGILWAYTDKPIF.

In this sample, this clone turned up a few times. The TCRdb protein, from a much larger clone, departs from this DNA's translation at residue 16, likely by read error; the protein shown derives from the DNA. The chain carries TRDV1 and TRDJ1; 12 positions match TRDD3. The length of the CDR3 is 17 residues. Per the germline V gene, CDR1 is TSWWSYY and CDR2 is QGS. The CDR3 protein is CALGELAYWGIPRKLTF. The CDR3 DNA follows: TGTGCTCTTGGGGAACTGGCATACTGGGGGATACCACGGAAACTCACCTTT.

In its sample, this clone was seen many times. In DNA form, the CDR3 reads TGTGCTGTAATCCGTCGGTACTGGGGACCCCGGGCCGATAAACTCATCTTT. As protein: CAVIRRYWGPRADKLIF. J is TRDJ1 and V is TRAV36/DV7, with TRDD3 matching over 7 bases. CDR3 length: 17 residues. With 5 bases clipped from V and 3 bases from J, the junction kept 19 bases outside the gene matches. Germline V lookup: CDR1 VTNFRS, CDR2 LTSSGIE (reference sequence).

This clone showed up many times. A read error is likely here: a far larger clone is one base away. The identical CDR3 is also encoded by other nucleotide sequences in the sample. The chain has TRDV1 and TRDJ1, with 10 positions matching TRDD3. The J gene comes from matching the DNA to germline here; TCRdb lacks it. The CDR3 extends over 19 amino acids. CDR1 is TSWWSYY, CDR2 QGS, per germline. Trimming at V came to 4 bases and at J to 3 bases, leaving 17 bases not matched to a gene. The CDR3 loop reads CALGGQIVLGDRKSDKLIF. As DNA, the CDR3 is TGTGCTCTTGGGGGACAAATAGTCCTGGGGGATAGGAAGTCCGATAAACTCATCTTT.

This clone turned up a few times. A far larger clone is off by one base, so a read error is likely. Other nucleotide sequences from this sample produce the same CDR3. J gene calling gave no result, while the V gene is TRDV1; the table's D call, TRDD3, has no DNA check behind it. Looked up from germline, CDR1 is TSWWSYY and CDR2 is QGS. This CDR3 is built from 20 residues. This CDR3 is CALGDLISYWGIRHTDKLIF. CDR3 DNA sequence: TGTGCTCTTGGGGATCTCATTTCGTACTGGGGGATACGGCACACCGATAAACTTATCTTT.

To note about this clone: The mismatch at residue 10 between this DNA's translation and the TCRdb protein of a much larger clone likely reflects a read error; the protein shown is translated from the DNA. The chain employs TRDV1 and TRDJ1, with 9 bases lining up with TRDD2. This CDR3 is 21 amino acids long. With V trimmed by 3 bases and J by 0 bases, 20 bases remained unmatched. Looked up from germline, CDR1 is TSWWSYY and CDR2 is QGS. CDR3 sequence reads: CALGEQAFLHMGFSNTDKLIF. The CDR3 bases are TGTGCTCTTGGGGAGCAGGCCTTCCTACATATGGGGTTTTCGAACACCGATAAACTCATCTTT.

A word on this clone: This DNA's translation and the protein TCRdb lists, from a much larger clone, do not match at residue 12, likely due to a read error; the protein shown is translated from the DNA. The chain uses TRDV1 and TRDJ1; perhaps TRDD3 as D (5 bases). TCRdb is silent on the J gene; assignment here came from matching the DNA to germline. V gave up 5 bases and J gave up 0 bases, with 25 bases separating them. Germline values: CDR1 TSWWSYY, CDR2 QGS. The CDR3 extends over 19 amino acids. The CDR3 sequence is CALGNWSRVLEENTDKLIF. The CDR3 nucleotides are TGTGCTCTTGGGAACTGGAGCCGCGTACTGGAGGAGAACACCGATAAACTCATCTTT.

Details on this clone: The protein in TCRdb stems from a much larger clone and differs at residue 13 from this DNA's translation, likely a read error; here the protein is translated from the DNA. The rearrangement uses TRDV1 and TRDJ2; D possibly uses TRDD2 or TRDD3 (5 bases each). No J gene was available from TCRdb, and it was assigned here by a germline match of the DNA. Per the germline V gene, CDR1 is TSWWSYY and CDR2 is QGS. V lost 3 bases to trimming and J lost 4 bases, with 36 bases between them. The CDR3 has 23 residues. CDR3 DNA sequence: TGTGCTCTTGGGGATCCCCCCCTACGTACGGATCTCCGGGGGTTACGGAAGACAGCACAACTCTTCTTT. This sequence encodes CALGDPPLRTDLRGLRKTAQLFF.

This clone has more than one count but fewer than ten. Translating this DNA gives a protein that differs at residue 15 from the TCRdb one, which belongs to a much larger clone; a read error is likely, and the protein shown is this translation. This chain joins TRDV1 and TRDJ1; TRDD3 matches 13 bases. With 2 bases clipped from V and 11 bases from J, the junction kept 17 bases outside the gene matches. Germline lookup yields CDR1 TSWWSYY and CDR2 QGS. The CDR3 is 18 residues long. CDR3 DNA: TGTGCTCTTGGGGAAGCCTACCCCCACTGGGGGATACGGCGAGTGCTCATCTTT. Translating it yields CALGEAYPHWGIRRVLIF.

About this clone: This likely traces to a read error, being one base from a far larger clone. Other DNA sequences within the sample encode an identical CDR3. The chain has TRDV2 and TRDJ2; D call uncertain. TCRdb is silent on the J gene; assignment here came from matching the DNA to germline. The length of the CDR3 is 14 residues. The germline V gene encodes CDR1 GEAIGNYY and CDR2 EKD. V shed 0 bases and J shed 3 bases, with 7 bases lying between them. CDR3 bases: TGTGCCTGTGACACCGGAACTCTGACAGCACAACTCTTCTTT. Translating gives CACDTGTLTAQLFF.

This clone has more than one count but fewer than ten. A far larger clone is a single base away, which makes a read error likely. The sample has other DNA sequences that encode this CDR3 too. This rearrangement joins TRDV1 to TRDJ1; 9 nucleotides line up with TRDD3. This CDR3 contains 21 residues. The J segment lost 2 bases and the V segment lost 3 bases, leaving 22 bases of the junction unmatched. Germline V gene lookup returns CDR1 TSWWSYY and CDR2 QGS. This CDR3 reads CALGDRIHATGGRPGTDKLIF. The CDR3 DNA sequence: TGTGCTCTTGGGGACCGTATTCACGCTACTGGGGGAAGGCCCGGAACCGATAAACTCATCTTT.

About this clone: This DNA's translation and the protein TCRdb lists, from a much larger clone, do not match at residue 8, likely due to a read error; the protein shown is translated from the DNA. This chain connects TRDV1 to TRDJ1, with D perhaps matching TRDD1 or TRDD3 (6 bases each). The V end lost 2 bases, the J end lost 0 bases, and 31 bases lay between the germline ends. Germline CDR1 is TSWWSYY and CDR2 is QGS. The CDR3 is made up of 22 amino acids. The DNA for the CDR3 is TGTGCTCTTGGGGAAATGGGAAATATCGGATATACTGGGAGATTCAACACCGATAAACTCATCTTT. The encoded protein is CALGEMGNIGYTGRFNTDKLIF.

As regards this clone: This likely stems from a read error, as it lies one base from a far larger clone. The same CDR3 is also encoded by other DNA sequences in this sample. The chain combines TRDV3 with TRDJ1; 9 bases are a match to TRDD3. CDR3 length: 20 residues. In germline, CDR1 is TVYSNPD, CDR2 GDNSRS (reference sequence). With V trimmed by 1 base and J by 1 base, 22 bases remained unmatched. The CDR3 nucleotides are TGTGCCTTTATTTTCTCTACGGAGCTGGGGGATCCAGGGGCCACCGATAAACTCATCTTT. This translates into CAFIFSTELGDPGATDKLIF.